The 6 T cell receptor beta chains below were found in one sample sequenced in a study of cytomegalovirus exposure and HLA in healthy donors. The study ran its PCR with 60 Vbeta and 13 Jbeta primers. Some clones are missing from TCRdb's copy, which holds only in-frame ones; the method was immunoSEQ multiplex PCR. The data contain 200,000 to 250,000 clones, about 86% of them singletons. Sequencing was carried out using PBMCs. The receptor set was obtained from an older woman in good health and CMV-seropositive.

This chain links TRBV7-2 with TRBJ1-2, with 7 bases lining up with TRBD1. The CDR3 loop spans 14 amino acids. The germline V gene encodes CDR1 SGHTA and CDR2 FQGNSA. With 6 bases clipped from V and 6 bases from J, the junction kept 10 bases outside the gene matches. CDR3 bases: TGTGCCAGCAGTTCGAGACAGGGAAGGCATGGCTACACCTTC. Translation: CASSSRQGRHGYTF.

The chain links TRBV5-1 to TRBJ2-3; 8 bases match TRBD1. Germline V CDR1 and CDR2: SGHRS, YFSETQ. V gave up 1 base and J gave up 4 bases; unmatched junction bases: 11. This CDR3 is 17 amino acids long. The CDR3 reads CASSLLPQTGVADTQYF. CDR3 coding DNA: TGCGCCAGCAGCTTGTTGCCTCAGACAGGGGTAGCAGATACGCAGTATTTT.

The rearrangement links TRBV7-9 to TRBJ1-1; D is unresolved. Germline V gene lookup returns CDR1 SEHNR and CDR2 FQNEAQ (reference sequence). The CDR3 loop spans 13 amino acids. V lost 4 bases and J 1 base, leaving 7 bases between the germline ends. The CDR3 region is CASSSNGNTEAFF. CDR3 DNA sequence: TGTGCCAGCAGCTCCAACGGGAACACTGAAGCTTTCTTT.

The chain joins TRBV21-1 to TRBJ2-1; the table calls TRBD1, which could not be checked here. TRBV21-1 is a pseudogene locus. The length of the CDR3 is 16 residues. CDR3 in DNA: TGTGCCAGCAGCAACCCCGGAGGACAGGGGGAATATGAGCAGTTCTTC. Translation: CASSNPGGQGEYEQFF.

This rearrangement joins TRBV5-6 to TRBJ2-3; D perhaps matches TRBD2 (6 bases). Germline V gives CDR1 SGHDT, CDR2 YYEEEE. V dropped 4 bases and J dropped 5 bases, with 17 bases sitting between them. This CDR3 has 15 residues. Here the CDR3 reads CASSAFEDGRDTQYF. DNA for the CDR3: TGTGCCAGCAGCGCATTTGAGGACGGGAGAGATACGCAGTATTTT.

The chain joins TRBV6-6 to TRBJ2-1; D gene uncertain. Germline CDR1 is MNHNY and CDR2 is SVGAGI (reference sequence). The CDR3 is made up of 12 amino acids. Trimming left V 5 bases short and J 7 bases short, with 9 bases between. The CDR3 coding sequence is TGTGCCAGCAGTCCCACGACAAATGAGCAGTTCTTC. Translated, it gives CASSPTTNEQFF.